This T cell receptor beta chain stems from a study of CD8+CD57+ T cells in acquired aplastic anemia. Background on the study: Sorted CD4+ and CD8+ cells yielded DNA averaging around 3 ug.

The TCR beta profiling, which covered VDJ combination and CDR3 sequence, was carried out using genomic DNA as the template. One entry per CDR3 protein, called by TCRdb with MiXCR from the reads. Here the sample spans 200,000 or so distinct CDR3 sequences, around 66% being singletons. Germline-derived CDR1 and CDR2 are SEHNR and FQNEAQ (reference sequence). The CDR3 contains 17 residues. V lost 5 bases, J lost 3 bases, and 14 bases stayed unmatched. Study results and limitations: Comparison of patients with controls identified approximately 28 shared CD8+ CDR3 sequences. Patients did not significantly differ from controls in CD8+ Simpson's diversity.

A remark on this clonotype: The antigen remains undetermined.

This chain joins TRBV7-9 and TRBJ1-2, with 8 bases aligning to TRBD1. This TCR was recovered from a human donor with severe aplastic anemia or a healthy control (not recorded which). The sample taken for sequencing was sorted CD4+, CD8+, or CD8+CD57+ T cells (not recorded which) from PBMCs. In DNA form, the CDR3 reads TGTGCCAGCAGCCCAGCCCATGGACAGGGCTTGGACTATGGCTACACCTTC. This translates into CASSPAHGQGLDYGYTF. The variable domain in full, with the rest retrieved from reference TRBV7-9 and TRBJ1-2, is DTGVSQNPRHKITKRGQNVTFRCDPISEHNRLYWYRQTLGQGPEFLTYFQNEAQLEKSRLLSDRFSAERPKGSFSTLEIQRTEQGDSAMYLCASSPAHGQGLDYGYTFGSGTRLTVV.